The source of this T cell receptor beta chain is a study of T cells in localized non-small cell lung cancer (dated by TCRdb to 2019 to 2021). Some background on the complete study: The study examined T cell repertoires in roughly 240 patients with early-stage NSCLC and compared tumors with uninvolved tumor-adjacent lungs. All 220 or so NSCLC patients in the cohort were treatment-naive and had localized lung tumors that were resected. A mean age of roughly 66 years was recorded for the NSCLC patients, of whom around 120 were male and around 100 were female. Overall study results and their limits: Since the design was exploratory, TCR variables were selected using unadjusted p-values with no false-discovery rate correction. A median of approximately 55 of the top 100 tumor clones were detected in paired uninvolved adjacent lung, and around 30 of these tumor clones were also found among the top 100 clones of the paired uninvolved adjacent lung. Longer overall survival was associated with higher blood T cell density, whereas shorter survival was associated with higher adjacent-lung clonality. Uninvolved tumor-adjacent lung showed the highest T cell clonality, higher than tumor, which suggests more focused antigenic responses in the adjacent lung. Because multi-region sequencing of the tumors was not done, intratumor heterogeneity could not be ruled out.

At diagnosis, tumor, uninvolved tumor-adjacent lung and peripheral blood were collected and then preserved as a mix of FFPE and fresh-frozen material. Blood samples were analyzed as peripheral blood mononuclear cells for TCR repertoire profiling. A word on this clone: Its binding antigen is unknown. There are no base qualities to consult, and no much larger clone falls within one base.

TCR beta CDR3 regions were sequenced from DNA using the immunoSEQ Assay. Per the authors' processing: To compute T cell density, TCR beta template counts were normalized to usable DNA, which was estimated by amplifying housekeeping genes. Using the preseqR package, richness was estimated by extrapolating to 120,000 templates for tissue samples and 400,000 templates for PBMC samples. Clonality was defined as one minus Pielou's evenness. Tissue-enriched TCRs were identified through differential abundance testing performed on productive amino-acid clonotypes, with a minimum total count of 5 and an alpha of 0.1. The Jaccard Index and the Morisita Overlap Index were used to measure repertoire overlap between compartments. GLIPH grouped TCR beta CDR3s together with public tetramer-defined viral CDR3s, and a viral motif had to include at least three viral sequences and show V-gene enrichment. TCRdb retrieved this table from immuneACCESS and kept in-frame rearrangements only. Not all clones are present; in checked studies, unresolved V genes account for under half, and no reason is known for the remainder. V, J and clone size derive from that table, while D and trimming were established from the DNA sequence. In this sample the table shows tens of thousands of clones, about 81% of which occur a single time. The ten largest clones represent 35% to 40% of the sample.

The sample consisted of peripheral blood, taken before any cancer treatment. This sequence originates from a male donor aged 60 or over with stage II squamous cell lung carcinoma.

CDR3 protein: CASSLGFGVLDTQYF. The DNA is as follows: TGTGCCAGCAGCTTAGGGTTTGGGGTCTTGGATACGCAGTATTTT. The chain uses TRBV7-6 and TRBJ2-3; the D gene remains uncertain. Between the V and J ends, shortened by 1 base and 6 bases respectively, the junction contains 14 bases. The CDR3 goes from the cysteine to the phenylalanine over 15 residues. The CDR3 DNA has 45 bases and is translated from base 1. The germline V gene provides CDR1 SGHVS and CDR2 FNYEAQ.